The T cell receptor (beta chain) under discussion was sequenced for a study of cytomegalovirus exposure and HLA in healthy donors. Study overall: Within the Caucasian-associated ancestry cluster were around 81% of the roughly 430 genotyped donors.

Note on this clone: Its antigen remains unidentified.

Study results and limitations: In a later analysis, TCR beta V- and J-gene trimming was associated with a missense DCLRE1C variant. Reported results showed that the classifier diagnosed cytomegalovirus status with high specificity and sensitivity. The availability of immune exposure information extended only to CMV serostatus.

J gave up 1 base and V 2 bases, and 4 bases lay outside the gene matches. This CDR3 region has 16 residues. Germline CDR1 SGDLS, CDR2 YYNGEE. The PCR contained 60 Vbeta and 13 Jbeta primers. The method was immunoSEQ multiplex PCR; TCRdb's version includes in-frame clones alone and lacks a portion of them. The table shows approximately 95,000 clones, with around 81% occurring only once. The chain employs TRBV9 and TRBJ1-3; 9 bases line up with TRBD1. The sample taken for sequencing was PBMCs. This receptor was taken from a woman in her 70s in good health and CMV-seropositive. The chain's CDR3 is CASSVQTGGSGNTIYF. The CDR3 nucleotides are TGTGCCAGCAGCGTCCAGACAGGGGGATCTGGAAACACCATATATTTT.